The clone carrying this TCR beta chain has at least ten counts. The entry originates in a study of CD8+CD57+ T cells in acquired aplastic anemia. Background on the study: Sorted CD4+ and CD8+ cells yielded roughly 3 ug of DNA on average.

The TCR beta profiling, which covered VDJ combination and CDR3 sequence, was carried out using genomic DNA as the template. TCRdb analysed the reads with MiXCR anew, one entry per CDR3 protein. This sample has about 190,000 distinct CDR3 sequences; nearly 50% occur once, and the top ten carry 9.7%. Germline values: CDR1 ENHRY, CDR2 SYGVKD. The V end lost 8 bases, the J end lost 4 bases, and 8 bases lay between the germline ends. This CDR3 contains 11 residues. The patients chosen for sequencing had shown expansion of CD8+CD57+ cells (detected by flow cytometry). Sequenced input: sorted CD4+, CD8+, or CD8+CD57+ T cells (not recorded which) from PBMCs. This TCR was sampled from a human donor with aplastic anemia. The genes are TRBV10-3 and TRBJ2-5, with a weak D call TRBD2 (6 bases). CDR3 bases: TGTGCCATCGGGCGGGGAGAGACCCAGTACTTC. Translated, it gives CAIGRGETQYF.